Presented here are 5 T cell receptor beta chains from one specimen sequenced in a study of T cells after yellow fever vaccination. TCRdb reprocessed the 5' RACE reads via MiXCR and lists one record per CDR3 protein. The sample lists about 120,000 distinct CDR3 sequences; about 8.4% were seen once. Material: CD8+ T cells sorted from PBMCs, obtained on the day of the yellow fever booster vaccination. These receptor sequences come from a man between 18 and 29 years old who received the YFV17D yellow fever vaccine.

The chain combines TRBV5-4 with TRBJ2-3, with D unclear. V was cut by 6 bases and J by 0 bases, with 17 bases left in between. Germline V CDR1 and CDR2: SGHNT, YYREEE (reference sequence). The CDR3 has 16 amino acids. As DNA, the CDR3 is TGTGCCAGCACCCAAAGTTCCGGCGGAAGCACAGATACGCAGTATTTT. Protein sequence: CASTQSSGGSTDTQYF. The entire variable domain, with the rest obtained from reference TRBV5-4 and TRBJ2-3, is as follows: ETGVTQSPTHLIKTRGQQVTLRCSSQSGHNTVSWYQQALGQGPQFIFQYYREEENGRGNFPPRFSGLQFPNYSSELNVNALELDDSALYLCASTQSSGGSTDTQYFGPGTRLTVL.

The rearrangement uses TRBV5-6 and TRBJ1-2; possible D gene TRBD1, 6 bases. The CDR3 covers 16 residues. Deletions cut 1 base from V and 0 bases from J, with 13 bases between. Per the germline V gene, CDR1 is SGHDT and CDR2 is YYEEEE. The CDR3 loop reads CASSLWWTVTNYGYTF. For the CDR3, the DNA is TGTGCCAGCAGCTTGTGGTGGACAGTGACTAACTATGGCTACACCTTC.

The chain employs TRBV12-3 or TRBV12-4 and TRBJ2-3; TRBD2 agrees at 7 bases. The junction had 10 bases not matched to a gene; V was cut back by 6 bases and J by 4 bases. This CDR3 contains 15 residues. CDR3 in amino acids: CASRTGLSYADTQYF. The CDR3, as DNA: TGTGCCAGCAGAACGGGACTATCTTACGCAGATACGCAGTATTTT.

This clonotype has a handful of counts. The rearrangement links TRBV4-3 to TRBJ2-5; 9 bases are a match to TRBD1. V shed 6 bases and J 4 bases; nucleotides not matched to a gene: 9. CDR3 size: 15 residues. From germline, CDR1 is LGHNA and CDR2 YSLEER. DNA of the CDR3: TGCGCCAGCAGTCACCCCGGGACAGGGTCAGAGACCCAGTACTTC. Protein sequence: CASSHPGTGSETQYF.

The CDR3 protein is CASSLVGQGFPDTQYF. Here the CDR3 DNA reads TGTGCCAGCAGCTTAGTCGGACAAGGCTTCCCAGATACGCAGTATTTT. J is TRBJ2-3 and V is TRBV11-3; weak D call: TRBD1 (5 bases). Trimming took 1 base from V and 4 from J, leaving 15 bases between them. The CDR3 runs 16 residues. Germline CDR1 SGHNT, CDR2 YENEEA.